The clone carrying this TCR beta chain showed up just once. The data stem from a study of blood T cell repertoires in COVID-19. Study details: Nucleic acid was either cDNA or gDNA, and it came from T cells, B-cell-depleted T cells, or PBMCs.

Germline-derived CDR1 and CDR2 are SEHNR and FQNEAQ (reference sequence). V lost 5 bases and J lost 7; bases outside the gene matches: 11. The CDR3 extends over 15 amino acids. Assay used: immunoSEQ multiplex PCR; TCRdb lists only in-frame clones, some missing. The sample holds about 320,000 clones, 87% seen once. Assignment of participants to cohorts was predicated upon participant-reported clinical history. The receptor was derived from a woman in her twenties or thirties who had recovered from COVID-19. The chain employs TRBV7-9 and TRBJ2-1; TRBD2 matches 7 bases. The sequenced sample consisted of PBMCs or T cells enriched from blood (not recorded which). The CDR3 DNA reads as TGTGCCAGCAGCCTTGACGGGGGGAAGGGGAATGAGCAGTTCTTC. Amino acid sequence: CASSLDGGKGNEQFF.